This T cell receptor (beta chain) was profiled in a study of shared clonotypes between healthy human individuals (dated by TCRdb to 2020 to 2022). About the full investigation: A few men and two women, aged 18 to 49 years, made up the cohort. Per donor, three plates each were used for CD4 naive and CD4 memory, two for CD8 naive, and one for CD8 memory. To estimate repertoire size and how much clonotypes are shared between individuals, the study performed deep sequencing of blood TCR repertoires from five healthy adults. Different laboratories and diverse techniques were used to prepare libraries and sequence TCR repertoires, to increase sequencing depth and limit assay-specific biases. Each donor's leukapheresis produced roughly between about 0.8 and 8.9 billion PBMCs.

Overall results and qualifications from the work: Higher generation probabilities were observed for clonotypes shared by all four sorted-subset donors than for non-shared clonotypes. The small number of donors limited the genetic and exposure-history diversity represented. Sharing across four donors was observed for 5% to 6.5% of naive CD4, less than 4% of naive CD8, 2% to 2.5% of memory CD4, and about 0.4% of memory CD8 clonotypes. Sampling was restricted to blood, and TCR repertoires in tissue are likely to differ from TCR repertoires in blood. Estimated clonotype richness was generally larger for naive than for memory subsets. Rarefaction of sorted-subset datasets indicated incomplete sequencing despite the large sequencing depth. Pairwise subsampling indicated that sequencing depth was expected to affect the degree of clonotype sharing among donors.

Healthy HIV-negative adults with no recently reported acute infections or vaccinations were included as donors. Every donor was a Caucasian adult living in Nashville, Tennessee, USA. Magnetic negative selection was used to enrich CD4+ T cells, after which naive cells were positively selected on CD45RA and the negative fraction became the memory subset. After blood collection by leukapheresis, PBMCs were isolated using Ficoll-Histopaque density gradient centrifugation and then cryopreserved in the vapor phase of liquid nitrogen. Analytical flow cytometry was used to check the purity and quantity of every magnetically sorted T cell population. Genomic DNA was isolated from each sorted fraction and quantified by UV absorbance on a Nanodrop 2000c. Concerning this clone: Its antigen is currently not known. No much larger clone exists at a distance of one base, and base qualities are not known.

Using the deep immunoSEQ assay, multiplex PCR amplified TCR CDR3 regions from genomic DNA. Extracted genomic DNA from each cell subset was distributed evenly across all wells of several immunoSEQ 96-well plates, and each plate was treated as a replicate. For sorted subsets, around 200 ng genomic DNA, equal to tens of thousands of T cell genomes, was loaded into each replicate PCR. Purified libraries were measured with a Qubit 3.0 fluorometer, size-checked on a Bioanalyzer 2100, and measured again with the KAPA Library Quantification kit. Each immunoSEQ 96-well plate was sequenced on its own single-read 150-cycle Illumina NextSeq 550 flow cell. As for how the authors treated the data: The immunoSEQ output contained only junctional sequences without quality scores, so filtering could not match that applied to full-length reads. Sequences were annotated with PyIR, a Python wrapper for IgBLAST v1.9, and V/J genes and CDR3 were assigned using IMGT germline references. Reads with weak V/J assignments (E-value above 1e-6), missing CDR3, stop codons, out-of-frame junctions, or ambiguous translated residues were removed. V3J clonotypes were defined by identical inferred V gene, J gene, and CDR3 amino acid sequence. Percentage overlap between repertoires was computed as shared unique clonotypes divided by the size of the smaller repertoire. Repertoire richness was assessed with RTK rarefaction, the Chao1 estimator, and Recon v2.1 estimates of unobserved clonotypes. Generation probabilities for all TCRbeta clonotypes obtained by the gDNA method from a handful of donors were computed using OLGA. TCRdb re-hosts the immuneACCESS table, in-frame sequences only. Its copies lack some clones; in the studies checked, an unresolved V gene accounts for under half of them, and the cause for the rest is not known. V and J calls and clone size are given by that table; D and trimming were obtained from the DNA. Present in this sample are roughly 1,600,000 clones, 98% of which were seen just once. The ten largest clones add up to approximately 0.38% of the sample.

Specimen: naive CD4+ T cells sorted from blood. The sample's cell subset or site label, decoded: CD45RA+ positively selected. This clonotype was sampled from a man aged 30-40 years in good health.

The CDR3 region reads CASSPWGGSPEQFF. The DNA is as follows: TGTGCCAGCAGTCCTTGGGGCGGGAGTCCCGAGCAGTTCTTC. This chain is built from TRBV14 and TRBJ2-1, and 7 junctional nucleotides match TRBD2. Clipping removes 6 bases from V and 10 bases from J, with 12 as the unmatched junction base count. Counted from cysteine to phenylalanine, this CDR3 has 14 amino acids. The retained sequence is limited to the CDR3, 42 bases, with the frame set at the first base. From the germline V gene, CDR1 is SGHDN and CDR2 is FVKESK.